This T cell receptor beta chain was profiled in a study of control samples from healthy donors and cancer patients. Clones were sequenced by immunoSEQ multiplex PCR, and TCRdb holds only the in-frame ones, with some missing. The sample has around 99,000 clones; about nine tenths are singletons. Trimming took 5 bases from V and 7 from J; bases not matched to a gene: 7. This CDR3 has 14 amino acids. The V gene's germline CDR1 is SGHTA and CDR2 FQGTGA. Sample: blood. The TCR comes from a human donor in good health. The donor label of this sample is uncertain. The chain links TRBV7-3 to TRBJ1-5; 8 nucleotides align to TRBD1. CDR3 DNA sequence: TGTGCCAGCAGCCACCACAGGGACAGGCAGCCCCAGCATTTT. It yields the protein CASSHHRDRQPQHF.